A selection of T cell receptor beta chains follows, all from one sample in a study of neurological immune-mediated disorders. TCRdb independently ran MiXCR on the 5' RACE reads; one entry per CDR3 protein. The sample includes 40,000 or so distinct CDR3 sequences, around 7.8% of them seen just once. Input material: PBMCs. Source of these receptors: a woman in her thirties or forties in good health. CDR3s include the opening cysteine and the closing phenylalanine or tryptophan. Each record gives: CDR3 protein, CDR3 DNA, J gene, D gene, clone size, V gene. D genes are given only for firm matches. Clone size is shown for a subset of rows, as once, few, many or a class of expanded clone.

CDR3 protein: CSAGPVAPYRF
CDR3 DNA: TGCAGTGCTGGACCGGTAGCACCGTACCGTTTT
J gene: TRBJ1-5
D gene: .
clone size: many
V gene: TRBV20-1

CDR3 protein: CAISDRGAGNTEAFF
CDR3 DNA: TGTGCCATCAGTGACCGGGGGGCAGGAAACACTGAAGCTTTCTTT
J gene: TRBJ1-1
D gene: .
clone size: many
V gene: TRBV10-3

CDR3 protein: CASSPGTGYEQYF
CDR3 DNA: TGTGCCAGCAGCCCGGGGACAGGCTACGAGCAGTACTTC
J gene: TRBJ2-7
D gene: TRBD1
clone size: many
V gene: TRBV7-8

CDR3 protein: CSVIITGNTIYF
CDR3 DNA: TGCAGCGTTATAATAACTGGAAACACCATATATTTT
J gene: TRBJ1-3
D gene: .
clone size: many
V gene: TRBV29-1

CDR3 protein: CASSDPGQGYEQFF
CDR3 DNA: TGTGCCAGCAGTGACCCGGGACAGGGGTATGAGCAGTTCTTC
J gene: TRBJ2-1
D gene: TRBD1
clone size: many
V gene: TRBV6-1

CDR3 protein: CASSEGTGGTEAFF
CDR3 DNA: TGTGCCAGCAGTGAAGGGACAGGGGGGACTGAAGCTTTCTTT
J gene: TRBJ1-1
D gene: TRBD1
clone size: few
V gene: TRBV2

CDR3 protein: CASSLPFRPGLAGNTGELFF
CDR3 DNA: TGTGCCAGCAGTTTACCTTTCAGACCGGGACTAGCGGGGAACACCGGGGAGCTGTTTTTT
J gene: TRBJ2-2
D gene: TRBD2
clone size: .
V gene: TRBV28

CDR3 protein: CASSATGANTGELFF
CDR3 DNA: TGTGCCAGCAGTGCCACAGGGGCGAACACCGGGGAGCTGTTTTTT
J gene: TRBJ2-2
D gene: TRBD1
clone size: many
V gene: TRBV2

CDR3 protein: CASSHRGAVNTEAFF
CDR3 DNA: TGTGCCAGCAGCCATCGGGGGGCGGTGAACACTGAAGCTTTCTTT
J gene: TRBJ1-1
D gene: .
clone size: many
V gene: TRBV3-1

CDR3 protein: CAWRTGQLSETQYF
CDR3 DNA: TGTGCCTGGAGAACAGGGCAGCTCTCCGAGACCCAGTACTTC
J gene: TRBJ2-5
D gene: .
clone size: many
V gene: TRBV30

CDR3 protein: CASSQGSGGAIDTQYF
CDR3 DNA: TGCGCCAGCAGCCAAGGTTCGGGGGGGGCAATAGATACGCAGTATTTT
J gene: TRBJ2-3
D gene: TRBD2
clone size: many
V gene: TRBV4-1

CDR3 protein: CASSPQYGQETQYF
CDR3 DNA: TGTGCCAGCAGTCCTCAATACGGTCAGGAGACCCAGTACTTC
J gene: TRBJ2-5
D gene: .
clone size: many
V gene: TRBV5-6

CDR3 protein: CASSRVTGSRGNTIYF
CDR3 DNA: TGTGCCAGCAGCCGCGTAACAGGGTCTAGGGGAAACACCATATATTTT
J gene: TRBJ1-3
D gene: .
clone size: many
V gene: TRBV12-3/TRBV12-4

CDR3 protein: CASSLPSVGTDTQYF
CDR3 DNA: TGTGCCAGCAGTTTACCTTCAGTGGGCACAGATACGCAGTATTTT
J gene: TRBJ2-3
D gene: .
clone size: many
V gene: TRBV28

CDR3 protein: CASSRDRVEAGGSGEQFF
CDR3 DNA: TGTGCCAGCAGCCGGGACAGGGTTGAAGCGGGAGGATCTGGTGAGCAGTTCTTC
J gene: TRBJ2-1
D gene: .
clone size: many
V gene: TRBV6-4

CDR3 protein: CASSLPRRETGGYDLNQPQHF
CDR3 DNA: TGTGCCAGCAGTTTACCCCGCCGGGAGACAGGGGGCTACGACCTCAATCAGCCCCAGCATTTT
J gene: TRBJ1-5
D gene: TRBD1
clone size: many
V gene: TRBV28

CDR3 protein: CAITSIGGGLGGANVLTF
CDR3 DNA: TGTGCCATCACTTCCATTGGGGGGGGGCTTGGAGGGGCCAACGTCCTGACTTTC
J gene: TRBJ2-6
D gene: .
clone size: many
V gene: TRBV10-3

CDR3 protein: CSAPSRLAGVSEQYF
CDR3 DNA: TGCAGTGCTCCCTCGAGGCTAGCGGGAGTGAGCGAGCAGTACTTC
J gene: TRBJ2-7
D gene: TRBD2
clone size: .
V gene: TRBV20-1

CDR3 protein: CASSLAGPGGYEQYF
CDR3 DNA: TGTGCCAGCAGCTTAGCGGGGCCAGGGGGCTACGAGCAGTACTTC
J gene: TRBJ2-7
D gene: TRBD1
clone size: many
V gene: TRBV7-8

CDR3 protein: CAISESVRMNEQFF
CDR3 DNA: TGTGCCATCAGTGAGTCGGTTCGTATGAATGAGCAGTTCTTC
J gene: TRBJ2-1
D gene: .
clone size: many
V gene: TRBV10-3

CDR3 protein: CASSQDWLNTEAFF
CDR3 DNA: TGTGCCAGCAGCCAAGACTGGTTGAACACTGAAGCTTTCTTT
J gene: TRBJ1-1
D gene: .
clone size: .
V gene: TRBV4-2

CDR3 protein: CASSLEGGNHPQHF
CDR3 DNA: TGTGCCAGCAGTTTAGAAGGAGGCAATCATCCCCAGCATTTT
J gene: TRBJ1-5
D gene: .
clone size: .
V gene: TRBV12-3/TRBV12-4

CDR3 protein: CASSLALAVFGEQFF
CDR3 DNA: TGTGCCAGCAGCTTAGCCTTAGCGGTGTTCGGGGAGCAGTTCTTC
J gene: TRBJ2-1
D gene: .
clone size: many
V gene: TRBV7-9

CDR3 protein: CASGTFQETQYF
CDR3 DNA: TGTGCCAGCGGGACCTTCCAAGAGACCCAGTACTTC
J gene: TRBJ2-5
D gene: .
clone size: few
V gene: TRBV28

CDR3 protein: CANSHDHFRDRRNTGELFF
CDR3 DNA: TGTGCCAACAGCCACGATCATTTCCGGGACCGAAGAAACACCGGGGAGCTGTTTTTT
J gene: TRBJ2-2
D gene: .
clone size: .
V gene: TRBV3-1

CDR3 protein: CASSPGLAGGRGYEQYF
CDR3 DNA: TGTGCCAGCTCACCGGGACTAGCGGGAGGTCGGGGATACGAGCAGTACTTC
J gene: TRBJ2-7
D gene: TRBD2
clone size: many
V gene: TRBV18

CDR3 protein: CAIRDRLANYGYTF
CDR3 DNA: TGTGCCATCAGGGACAGACTAGCTAACTATGGCTACACCTTC
J gene: TRBJ1-2
D gene: .
clone size: many
V gene: TRBV10-3

CDR3 protein: CASSRDRAEETDTQYF
CDR3 DNA: TGCGCCAGCAGCCGGGACAGGGCTGAAGAGACAGATACGCAGTATTTT
J gene: TRBJ2-3
D gene: TRBD1
clone size: many
V gene: TRBV5-1

CDR3 protein: CSAGGQGKLRYF
CDR3 DNA: TGCAGTGCTGGGGGACAGGGAAAGTTAAGGTACTTC
J gene: TRBJ2-7
D gene: TRBD1
clone size: many
V gene: TRBV20-1

CDR3 protein: CASSLGDRGSQETQYF
CDR3 DNA: TGTGCCAGCAGCTTGGGAGACAGGGGGTCCCAAGAGACCCAGTACTTC
J gene: TRBJ2-5
D gene: TRBD1
clone size: many
V gene: TRBV5-6